This T cell receptor beta chain is from a study of monozygotic twins with inflammatory bowel disease. The CDR3 has 13 amino acids. Following a re-call of the 5' RACE reads, TCRdb has one entry per CDR3 protein and lacks DNA. Its listing shows 150,000 to 200,000 distinct CDR3 sequences. Sequencing input: blood. The sequence was obtained from a human donor with ulcerative colitis or Crohn's disease, or a healthy co-twin of an affected twin (not recorded which). The rearrangement links TRBV12-3 or TRBV12-4 to TRBJ1-5; TCRdb gives TRBD1 as the D gene, but with no DNA this cannot be confirmed. CDR3 sequence: CASRDREYQPQHF.